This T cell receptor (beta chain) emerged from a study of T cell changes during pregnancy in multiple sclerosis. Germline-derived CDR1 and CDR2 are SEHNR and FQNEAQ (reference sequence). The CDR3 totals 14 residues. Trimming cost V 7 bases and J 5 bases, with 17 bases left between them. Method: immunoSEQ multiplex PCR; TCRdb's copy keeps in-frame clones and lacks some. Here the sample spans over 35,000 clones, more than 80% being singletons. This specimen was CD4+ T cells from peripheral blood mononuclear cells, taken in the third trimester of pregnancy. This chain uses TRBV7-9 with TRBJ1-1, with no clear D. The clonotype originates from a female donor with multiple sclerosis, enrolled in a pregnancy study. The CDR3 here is CASKGGGSRTEAFF. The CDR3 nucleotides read TGTGCCAGCAAAGGTGGAGGGTCGAGAACTGAAGCTTTCTTT.